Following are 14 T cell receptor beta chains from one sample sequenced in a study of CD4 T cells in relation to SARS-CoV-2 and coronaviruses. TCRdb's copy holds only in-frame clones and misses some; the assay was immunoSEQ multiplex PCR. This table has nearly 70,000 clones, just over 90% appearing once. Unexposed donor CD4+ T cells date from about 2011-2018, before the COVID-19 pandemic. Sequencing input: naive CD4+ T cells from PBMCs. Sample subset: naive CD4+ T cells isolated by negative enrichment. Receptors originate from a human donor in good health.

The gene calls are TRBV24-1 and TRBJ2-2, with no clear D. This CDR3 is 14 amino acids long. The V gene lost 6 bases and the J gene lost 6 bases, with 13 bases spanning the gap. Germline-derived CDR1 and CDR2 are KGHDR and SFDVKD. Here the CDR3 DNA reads TGTGCCACCAGTCGCAATTTCATCCCCGGGGAGCTGTTTTTT. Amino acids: CATSRNFIPGELFF.

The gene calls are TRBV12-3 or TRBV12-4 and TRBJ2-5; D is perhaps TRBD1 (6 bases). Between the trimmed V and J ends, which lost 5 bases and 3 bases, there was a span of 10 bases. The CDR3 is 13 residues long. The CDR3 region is CASSVGDKETQYF. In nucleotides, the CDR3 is TGTGCCAGCAGTGTGGGGGACAAAGAGACCCAGTACTTC.

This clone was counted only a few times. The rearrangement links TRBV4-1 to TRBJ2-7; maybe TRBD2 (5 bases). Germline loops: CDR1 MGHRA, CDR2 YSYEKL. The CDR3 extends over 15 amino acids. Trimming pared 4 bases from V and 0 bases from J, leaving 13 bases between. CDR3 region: CASSLGLTISYEQYF. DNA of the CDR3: TGCGCCAGCAGCCTTGGACTCACCATCTCCTACGAGCAGTACTTC.

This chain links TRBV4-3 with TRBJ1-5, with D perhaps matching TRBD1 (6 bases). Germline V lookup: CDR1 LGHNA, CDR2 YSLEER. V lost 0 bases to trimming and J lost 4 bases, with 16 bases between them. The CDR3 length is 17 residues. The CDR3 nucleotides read TGCGCCAGCAGCCAAGATCCCCCAGGGGTGGGGAATCAGCCCCAGCATTTT. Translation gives CASSQDPPGVGNQPQHF.

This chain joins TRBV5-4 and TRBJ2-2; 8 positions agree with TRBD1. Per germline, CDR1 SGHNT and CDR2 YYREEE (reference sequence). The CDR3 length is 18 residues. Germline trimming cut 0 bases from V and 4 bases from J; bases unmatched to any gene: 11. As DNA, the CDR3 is TGTGCCAGCAGCTTGGGGCCTACTAGGGACAGGTTCACCGGGGAGCTGTTTTTT. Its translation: CASSLGPTRDRFTGELFF.

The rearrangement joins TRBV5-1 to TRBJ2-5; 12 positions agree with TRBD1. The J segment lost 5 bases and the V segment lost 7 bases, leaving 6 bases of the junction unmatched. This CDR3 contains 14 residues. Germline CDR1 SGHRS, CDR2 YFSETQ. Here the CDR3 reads CASGDRGPGETQYF. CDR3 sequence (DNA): TGCGCCAGCGGGGACAGGGGGCCGGGTGAGACCCAGTACTTC.

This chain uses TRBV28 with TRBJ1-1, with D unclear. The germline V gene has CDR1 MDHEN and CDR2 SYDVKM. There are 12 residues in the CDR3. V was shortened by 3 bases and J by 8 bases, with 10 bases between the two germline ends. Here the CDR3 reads CASSLLKREAFF. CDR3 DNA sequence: TGTGCCAGCAGTTTGCTAAAAAGGGAAGCTTTCTTT.

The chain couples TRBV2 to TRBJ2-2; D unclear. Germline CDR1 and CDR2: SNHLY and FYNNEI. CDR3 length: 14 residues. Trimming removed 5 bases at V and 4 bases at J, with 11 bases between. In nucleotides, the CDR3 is TGTGCCAGCAGTCCTGAACTCCTCACCGGGGAGCTGTTTTTT. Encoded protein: CASSPELLTGELFF. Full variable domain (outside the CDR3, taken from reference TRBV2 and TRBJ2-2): EPEVTQTPSHQVTQMGQEVILRCVPISNHLYFYWYRQILGQKVEFLVSFYNNEISEKSEIFDDQFSVERPDGSNFTLKIRSTKLEDSAMYFCASSPELLTGELFFGEGSRLTVL.

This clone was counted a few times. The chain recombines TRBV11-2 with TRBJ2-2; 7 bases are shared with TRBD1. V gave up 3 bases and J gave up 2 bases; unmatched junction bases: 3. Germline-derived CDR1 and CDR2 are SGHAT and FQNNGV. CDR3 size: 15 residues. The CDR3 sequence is CASSLWDSNTGELFF. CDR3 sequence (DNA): TGTGCCAGCAGCTTGTGGGACAGCAACACCGGGGAGCTGTTTTTT. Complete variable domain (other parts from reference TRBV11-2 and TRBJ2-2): EAGVAQSPRYKIIEKRQSVAFWCNPISGHATLYWYQQILGQGPKLLIQFQNNGVVDDSQLPKDRFSAERLKGVDSTLKIQPAKLEDSAVYLCASSLWDSNTGELFFGEGSRLTVL.

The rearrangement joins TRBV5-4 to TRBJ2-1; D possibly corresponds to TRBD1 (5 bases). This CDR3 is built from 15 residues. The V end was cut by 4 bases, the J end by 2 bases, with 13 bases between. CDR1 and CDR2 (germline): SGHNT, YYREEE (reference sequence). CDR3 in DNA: TGTGCCAGCAGCCCTCTAGGGGTCCCCTACAATGAGCAGTTCTTC. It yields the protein CASSPLGVPYNEQFF.

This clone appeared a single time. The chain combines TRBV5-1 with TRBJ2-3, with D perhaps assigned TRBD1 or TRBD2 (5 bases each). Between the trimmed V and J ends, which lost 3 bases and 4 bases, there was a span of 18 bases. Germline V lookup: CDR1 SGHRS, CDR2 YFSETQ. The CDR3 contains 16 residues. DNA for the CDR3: TGCGCCAGCAGCTCCCCGCAGAGGGGTTTCGCAGATACGCAGTATTTT. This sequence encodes CASSSPQRGFADTQYF.

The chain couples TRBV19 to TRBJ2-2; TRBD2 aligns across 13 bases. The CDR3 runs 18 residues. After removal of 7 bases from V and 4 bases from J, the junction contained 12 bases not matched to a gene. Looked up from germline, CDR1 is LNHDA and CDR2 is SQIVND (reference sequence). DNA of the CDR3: TGTGCCAGTACTACACCGGGACTAGCGGGATCTGTCACCGGGGAGCTGTTTTTT. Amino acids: CASTTPGLAGSVTGELFF.

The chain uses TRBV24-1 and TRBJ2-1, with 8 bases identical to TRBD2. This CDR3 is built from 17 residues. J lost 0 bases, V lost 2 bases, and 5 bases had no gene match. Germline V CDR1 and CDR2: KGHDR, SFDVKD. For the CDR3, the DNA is TGTGCCACCAGTGATTCTAGCGGGTTAAGCTCCTACAATGAGCAGTTCTTC. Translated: CATSDSSGLSSYNEQFF.

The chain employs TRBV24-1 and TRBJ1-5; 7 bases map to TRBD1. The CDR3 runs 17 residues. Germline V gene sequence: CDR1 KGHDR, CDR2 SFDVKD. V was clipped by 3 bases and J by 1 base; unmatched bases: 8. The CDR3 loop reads CATSDPTTGVSNQPQHF. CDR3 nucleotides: TGTGCCACCAGTGATCCAACAACAGGGGTAAGCAATCAGCCCCAGCATTTT.